This T cell receptor beta chain derives from a study of OX40 agonist ivuxolimab in advanced cancers. At the level of the study: Patients received ivuxolimab, an agonistic anti-OX40 (CD134) antibody. A male proportion of about 80% was recorded, with mean age around 55 years and range about 20 to 79.

Study findings and constraints: Clones of CD4+ and CD8+ blood T cells grew by week 6 at doses of 0.1 to 3.0 mg/kg.

Points on this clone: The target antigen is unknown.

V trimming: 6 bases; J trimming: 4 bases; junction bases outside the gene matches: 12. There are 16 residues in the CDR3. In germline, CDR1 is ENHRY, CDR2 SYGVKD. Clones were sequenced by immunoSEQ multiplex PCR, and TCRdb holds only the in-frame ones, with some missing. The data contain roughly 86,000 clones, 92% of them singletons. The V gene is TRBV10-3, the J gene TRBJ2-1; 7 bases are a match to TRBD1. The receptor comes from an adult with an advanced solid tumor such as melanoma, head and neck, liver or kidney cancer. Specimen: CD4+ or CD8+ T cells sorted from blood, collected in a trial of the OX40 agonist ivuxolimab. CDR3 residues: CAIRWDSKVPYNEQFF. The DNA for the CDR3 is TGTGCCATCAGATGGGACAGCAAGGTCCCTTACAATGAGCAGTTCTTC.